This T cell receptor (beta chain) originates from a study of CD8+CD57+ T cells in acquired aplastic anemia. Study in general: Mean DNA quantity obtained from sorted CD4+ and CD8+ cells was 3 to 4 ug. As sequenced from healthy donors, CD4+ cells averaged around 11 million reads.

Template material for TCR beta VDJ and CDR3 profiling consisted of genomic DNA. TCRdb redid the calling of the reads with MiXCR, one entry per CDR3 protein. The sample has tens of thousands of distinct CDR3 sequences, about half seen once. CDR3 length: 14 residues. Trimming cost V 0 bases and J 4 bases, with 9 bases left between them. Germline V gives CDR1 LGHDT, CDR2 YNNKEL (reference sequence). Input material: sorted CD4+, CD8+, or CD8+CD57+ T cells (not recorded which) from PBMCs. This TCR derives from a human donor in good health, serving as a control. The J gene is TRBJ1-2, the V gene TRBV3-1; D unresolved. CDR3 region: CASSQENTAYGYTF. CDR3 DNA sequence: TGTGCCAGCAGCCAAGAGAACACTGCCTATGGCTACACCTTC.